This record concerns one T cell receptor (beta chain) sequence. The sample belongs to a study of blood T cell repertoires in COVID-19. In the authors' workflow: Amplified reference gene primers provided the basis for estimating nucleated cell counts. Method: immunoSEQ multiplex PCR; TCRdb's copy keeps in-frame clones and lacks some. That table supplies the V and J calls and clone size; D and trimming were determined from the DNA. The table lists roughly 310,000 clones, roughly nine tenths of them singletons. This CDR3 region has 21 residues. With V trimmed by 4 bases and J by 1 base, 20 bases remained unmatched. CDR1 is MNHNS, CDR2 SASEGT, per germline.

This chain joins TRBV6-1 and TRBJ1-5; 9 nucleotides line up with TRBD1. Input material: PBMCs or T cells enriched from blood (not recorded which). This TCR was recovered from a man aged 55 to 70 who had recovered from COVID-19. CDR3: CASSGARGAGTGSKSNQPQHF. CDR3 bases: TGTGCCAGCAGTGGAGCACGTGGAGCCGGGACAGGGAGTAAAAGCAATCAGCCCCAGCATTTT.